Below are 32 T cell receptor beta chains sequenced from a single sample in a study of blood T cell repertoires in COVID-19. Generated by immunoSEQ multiplex PCR, the TCRdb table keeps only in-frame clones and is missing some. Among 350,000 to 450,000 clones listed, 75% to 90% were seen once. Sequenced material: peripheral blood. Source of these receptors: a woman under 30 with acute or convalescent COVID-19.

The chain employs TRBV5-1 and TRBJ1-5; no clear D gene. The CDR3 covers 16 residues. Germline CDR1 reads SGHRS; CDR2 reads YFSETQ. V gave up 1 base and J gave up 5 bases, with 16 bases separating them. The CDR3 sequence is CASSLSPSQSYQPQHF. The CDR3 region has the DNA TGCGCCAGCAGCTTGTCGCCCTCACAGTCCTATCAGCCCCAGCATTTT.

The chain recombines TRBV2 with TRBJ2-5; D uncertain. The CDR3 is made up of 14 amino acids. Between the trimmed V and J ends, which lost 5 bases and 5 bases, there was a span of 15 bases. Per the germline V gene, CDR1 is SNHLY and CDR2 is FYNNEI. The CDR3 nucleotides read TGTGCCAGCAGTCGAACCAGTGGTGGTGAGACCCAGTACTTC. It is translated as CASSRTSGGETQYF.

This chain connects TRBV2 to TRBJ1-3; D is possibly TRBD1 (5 bases). The CDR3 sequence is 13 residues long. The V end lost 7 bases, the J end lost 2 bases, and 9 bases lay between the germline ends. Per germline, CDR1 SNHLY and CDR2 FYNNEI. CDR3 DNA: TGTGCCAGCACCAGGGATGCTGGAAACACCATATATTTT. Translated, it gives CASTRDAGNTIYF. The full variable domain, rest sourced from reference TRBV2 and TRBJ1-3, is EPEVTQTPSHQVTQMGQEVILRCVPISNHLYFYWYRQILGQKVEFLVSFYNNEISEKSEIFDDQFSVERPDGSNFTLKIRSTKLEDSAMYFCASTRDAGNTIYFGEGSWLTVV.

This chain joins TRBV3-1 (or the pseudogene TRBV3-2) and TRBJ1-1; D unresolved. The CDR3 totals 14 residues. Germline CDR1 and CDR2: LGHDT and YNNKEL (reference sequence). The V end lost 1 base, the J end lost 0 bases, and 6 bases lay between the germline ends. This CDR3 is CASSQVGLNTEAFF. DNA for the CDR3: TGTGCCAGCAGCCAAGTTGGCCTGAACACTGAAGCTTTCTTT.

The chain has TRBV3-1 (or the pseudogene TRBV3-2) and TRBJ1-4; possible D gene TRBD1, 6 bases. CDR1 and CDR2 (germline): LGHDT, YNNKEL (reference sequence). Trimming shortened V by 2 bases and J by 0 bases, and 13 bases separated the two germline ends. The CDR3 totals 17 residues. CDR3 sequence (DNA): TGTGCCAGCAGCCAATCTCCAGGGGCTGCAACTAATGAAAAACTGTTTTTT. As protein: CASSQSPGAATNEKLFF.

The chain joins TRBV5-1 to TRBJ2-7; 8 bases match TRBD1. This CDR3 region has 13 residues. Germline trimming cut 2 bases from V and 5 bases from J; bases unmatched to any gene: 3. The germline V gene has CDR1 SGHRS and CDR2 YFSETQ. The CDR3 region is CASSFGQGNEQYF. CDR3 in DNA: TGCGCCAGCAGCTTCGGACAGGGTAACGAGCAGTACTTC.

The V gene is TRBV6-5, the J gene TRBJ1-6, with 7 bases identical to TRBD1. The V gene's germline CDR1 is MNHEY and CDR2 SVGAGI. This CDR3 region has 15 residues. Losses at the gene ends were 4 bases for V and 8 bases for J; bases not matched to a gene: 8. The CDR3 loop is CASSLGQPEHSPLHF. CDR3 sequence (DNA): TGTGCCAGCAGTTTGGGACAGCCGGAGCATTCACCCCTCCACTTT.

The J gene is TRBJ1-1, the V gene TRBV6-5, with a tentative D call TRBD1 (5 bases). Germline V CDR1 and CDR2: MNHEY, SVGAGI. The CDR3 is made up of 12 amino acids. Trimming left V 6 bases short and J 5 bases short, with 10 bases between. CDR3 nucleotide sequence: TGTGCCAGCAGCAGGGAAGGGACTGAAGCTTTCTTT. Its translation: CASSREGTEAFF.

The rearrangement links TRBV9 to TRBJ1-1, with D tentatively TRBD1 (6 bases). Germline lookup yields CDR1 SGDLS and CDR2 YYNGEE. V lost 0 bases and J 0 bases, leaving 12 bases between the germline ends. This CDR3 spans 16 amino acids. Here the CDR3 DNA reads TGTGCCAGCAGCGTAGGGGGGCTTACTATGAACACTGAAGCTTTCTTT. Translation: CASSVGGLTMNTEAFF.

This clone was counted a single time. The chain links TRBV28 to TRBJ1-5, with TRBD1 as a possible D gene (6 bases). The CDR3 is 14 residues long. Germline assignment: CDR1 MDHEN and CDR2 SYDVKM. Trimming pared 2 bases from V and 6 bases from J, leaving 11 bases between. The CDR3: CASSLTGYSQPQHF. The CDR3 nucleotides are TGTGCCAGCAGTTTAACAGGGTACAGTCAGCCCCAGCATTTT.

This chain links TRBV7-9 with TRBJ2-5, with 9 bases identical to TRBD2. The CDR3 sequence is 15 residues long. Unmatched junction bases numbered 4, after V lost 2 bases and J lost 3 bases. Germline V CDR1 and CDR2: SEHNR, FQNEAQ (reference sequence). The CDR3: CASSLRVAGEETQYF. The CDR3 DNA reads as TGTGCCAGCAGCTTACGGGTAGCGGGGGAAGAGACCCAGTACTTC.

V and J are TRBV30 and TRBJ1-5; D is ambiguous. Germline V gives CDR1 GTSNPN, CDR2 SVGIG (reference sequence). This CDR3 contains 14 residues. V was trimmed by 2 bases and J by 6 bases, leaving 14 bases between them. The CDR3 loop is CAWSMPAVSQPQHF. CDR3 in DNA: TGTGCCTGGAGTATGCCTGCTGTCAGTCAGCCCCAGCATTTT.

The genes are TRBV13 and TRBJ1-2, with 7 bases matching TRBD1. The junction had 8 bases not matched to a gene; V was cut back by 5 bases and J by 2 bases. Germline CDR1 and CDR2: PRHDT and FYEKMQ (reference sequence). CDR3 length: 15 residues. CDR3: CASSPRKGANYGYTF. Written as DNA, the CDR3 is TGTGCCAGCAGCCCCCGAAAGGGGGCGAACTATGGCTACACCTTC.

Note on this clone: The junction departs from germline at one end; a sequencing error may be responsible. The chain is built from TRBV5-6 and TRBJ1-5; the D gene is possibly TRBD1 (6 bases). The CDR3 has 18 amino acids. CDR1 is SGHDT and CDR2 is YYEEEE in the germline V gene. The CDR3 nucleotides are TGTGCCAGCAGCTTGGGGGGAACAGGGCGCTGGGGTAATCGGCCCCAGCATTTT. Protein sequence: CASSLGGTGRWGNRPQHF.

This chain uses TRBV4-2 with TRBJ2-7; D may be TRBD2 (5 bases). Germline CDR1 LGHNA, CDR2 YNFKEQ. The V end was cut by 0 bases, the J end by 0 bases, with 15 bases between. The CDR3 has 17 residues. The CDR3 reads CASSQEGPGVSSYEQYF. The CDR3 DNA reads TGTGCCAGCAGCCAAGAAGGTCCCGGGGTTAGCTCCTACGAGCAGTACTTC.

The rearrangement joins TRBV10-2 to TRBJ1-2; D unresolved. Germline V gene sequence: CDR1 WSHSY, CDR2 SAAADI. Trimming left V 5 bases short and J 5 bases short, with 9 bases between. CDR3 length: 12 residues. CDR3 nucleotide sequence: TGCGCCAGCAGTCCGCGTGCTTATGGCTACACCTTC. It translates to CASSPRAYGYTF.

In DNA form, the CDR3 reads TGTGCCAGCAGTGACGACTCGGACAGGCGCTATGGCTACACCTTC. It is translated as CASSDDSDRRYGYTF. The chain links TRBV2 to TRBJ1-2, with TRBD1 identical over 7 bases. With V trimmed by 3 bases and J by 4 bases, 8 bases remained unmatched. Germline lookup yields CDR1 SNHLY and CDR2 FYNNEI. CDR3 length: 15 amino acids.

Turning to this clone: A junction boundary mismatches the germline segment, possibly from a read error. J is TRBJ2-7 and V is TRBV5-6, with D unclear. The germline V gene has CDR1 SGHDT and CDR2 YYEEEE. The CDR3 has 14 residues. This chain's CDR3 is CASNLRGGTYEQYF. CDR3 DNA sequence: TGTGCCAGCAACTTGAGAGGCGGAACCTACGAGCAGTACTTC.

The V and J genes are TRBV7-3 and TRBJ2-1; 8 bases fit TRBD2. This CDR3 contains 18 residues. Germline loops: CDR1 SGHTA, CDR2 FQGTGA. The V segment lost 1 base and the J segment 4 bases; nucleotides outside the gene matches: 12. CDR3 nucleotide sequence: TGTGCCAGCAGCTTAATGGCTAGCGGGCCTAGAACTTACAATGAGCAGTTCTTC. The encoded protein is CASSLMASGPRTYNEQFF.

The chain recombines TRBV6-5 with TRBJ2-5; TRBD2 is a possible D gene (6 bases). The V gene's germline CDR1 is MNHEY and CDR2 SVGAGI. The germline V and J ends were trimmed by 8 bases and 7 bases, with 14 bases remaining between them. This CDR3 is 12 amino acids long. The CDR3 DNA is TGTGCCAGCTCCCGGACGGGACTGACCCAGTACTTC. Translated: CASSRTGLTQYF.

This clone has only one observation. The chain combines TRBV24-1 with TRBJ2-7; possibly TRBD1 for D (6 bases). The CDR3 has 16 residues. Germline CDR1 and CDR2: KGHDR and SFDVKD. The V and J ends lost 4 bases and 2 bases respectively, with 17 bases between them. The CDR3 here is CATSDPGQSDPYEQYF. CDR3 DNA: TGTGCCACCAGTGACCCAGGACAGTCCGATCCCTACGAGCAGTACTTC.

This rearrangement joins TRBV9 to TRBJ2-1, with 12 bases that match TRBD2. There are 17 residues in the CDR3. V lost 4 bases and J lost 7; bases outside the gene matches: 12. CDR1 and CDR2 (germline): SGDLS, YYNGEE. CDR3 coding DNA: TGTGCCAGCAGCCACCCCCTAGCGGGAGGGCCGTGGAATGAGCAGTTCTTC. Protein sequence: CASSHPLAGGPWNEQFF.

This sequence joins TRBV15 and TRBJ2-1; 7 bases are a match to TRBD2. The junction had 7 bases not matched to a gene; V was cut back by 0 bases and J by 5 bases. The V gene's germline CDR1 is LNHNV and CDR2 YYDKDF (reference sequence). The CDR3 totals 16 residues. The CDR3 bases are TGTGCCACCAGCAGAGATAAGGCTAGCGGACACAATGAGCAGTTCTTC. Amino acids: CATSRDKASGHNEQFF.

The rearrangement uses TRBV28 and TRBJ2-7; 8 positions agree with TRBD1. Germline CDR1 and CDR2: MDHEN and SYDVKM. Trimming at V came to 4 bases and at J to 3 bases, leaving 8 bases not matched to a gene. The CDR3 has 15 amino acids. The CDR3 region is CASSSSRTGIYEQYF. The CDR3 DNA follows: TGTGCCAGCAGTTCATCTAGGACAGGGATCTACGAGCAGTACTTC.

The chain is built from TRBV20-1 and TRBJ1-2; unclear D gene. V was cut by 4 bases and J by 8 bases, with 11 bases left in between. The CDR3 runs to 11 residues. Germline loops: CDR1 DFQATT, CDR2 SNEGSKA (reference sequence). The DNA of the CDR3 is TGCAGTGCTACCGGGGTTCGCGGCTACACCTTC. Translated: CSATGVRGYTF.

This clone came up once. Different DNA sequences within this sample yield the same CDR3. The chain is built from TRBV2 and TRBJ1-5, with TRBD1 matching 11 bases. This CDR3 region has 14 residues. Losses at the gene ends were 8 bases for V and 4 bases for J; bases not matched to a gene: 4. Per the germline V gene, CDR1 is SNHLY and CDR2 is FYNNEI. The CDR3 DNA is TGTGCCAGCTCCGGGACAGGGGGTAATCAGCCCCAGCATTTT. As protein: CASSGTGGNQPQHF.

This clone was seen a few times. The J gene is TRBJ2-7, the V gene TRBV27; 7 bases are a match to TRBD1. The CDR3 consists of 14 residues. After removal of 8 bases from V and 0 bases from J, the junction contained 7 bases not matched to a gene. From germline, CDR1 is MNHEY and CDR2 SMNVEV (reference sequence). The CDR3 spells CASSQGLSSYEQYF. The CDR3 DNA sequence: TGTGCCAGCTCACAGGGGCTAAGCTCCTACGAGCAGTACTTC.

CDR3 residues: CASSIKQGAGELFF. As DNA, the CDR3 is TGTGCCAGCAGCATAAAACAGGGCGCCGGGGAGCTGTTTTTT. V and J are TRBV9 and TRBJ2-2, with D possibly TRBD1 on 6 matching bases. This CDR3 contains 14 residues. Trimming took off 4 bases at V and 6 bases at J, with 13 bases between the two ends. Germline V gene sequence: CDR1 SGDLS, CDR2 YYNGEE.

This chain joins TRBV5-1 and TRBJ2-1; 11 nucleotides align to TRBD1. V lost 5 bases and J lost 7; bases outside the gene matches: 5. Looked up from germline, CDR1 is SGHRS and CDR2 is YFSETQ. The CDR3 sequence is 14 residues long. This CDR3 is CASSIRDRGNEQFF. In nucleotides, the CDR3 is TGCGCCAGCAGTATCCGGGACAGGGGGAATGAGCAGTTCTTC.

The chain carries TRBV5-1 and TRBJ2-1, with 7 bases lining up with TRBD2. Germline CDR1 is SGHRS and CDR2 is YFSETQ. The CDR3 is 14 amino acids. The ends lost 6 bases at V and 5 bases at J; junction bases unmatched: 8. CDR3 sequence (DNA): TGCGCCAGCATCGGCGGGAGTCCGAACAATGAGCAGTTCTTC. Translating it yields CASIGGSPNNEQFF.

The J gene is TRBJ2-7, the V gene TRBV12-1; TRBD1 is taken as the D call from the table, unchecked against the DNA. TRBV12-1 is annotated as a pseudogene. The CDR3 runs 17 residues. Here the CDR3 DNA reads TGTGCCAGCAGCTTTATAGGGGCGCTAGGGCCGGCCTACGAGCAGTACTTC. It is translated as CASSFIGALGPAYEQYF.

This chain links TRBV7-8 with TRBJ2-7; no clear D gene. CDR1 and CDR2 (germline): SGHVS, FQNEAQ. V shed 0 bases and J shed 2 bases, with 5 bases lying between them. The CDR3 runs 13 residues. CDR3 in DNA: TGTGCCAGCAGCTTAGCCAGCGCCTACGAGCAGTACTTC. Translating gives CASSLASAYEQYF.